These 4 T cell receptor beta chains share one sample of origin, sequenced in a study of T cell repertoires in cytomegalovirus infection. Antigens for these TCRs are unknown. TCRdb ran MiXCR on the reads and lists one entry per CDR3 protein. The data hold approximately 110,000 distinct CDR3 sequences, with 9.5% to 13% observed a single time. Input material: PBMCs, sequenced either directly or after in vitro stimulation (not recorded which). Receptor source: a human donor in good health (CMV status not recorded). Some clones in this sample may be carry-over from other donors' samples.

This clonotype was recorded many times. The chain is built from TRBV7-9 and TRBJ2-1; 7 bases are shared with TRBD2. V dropped 1 base and J dropped 6; count of bases not matched to a gene: 6. CDR3 size: 15 residues. Germline assignment: CDR1 SEHNR and CDR2 FQNEAQ (reference sequence). Here the CDR3 reads CASSLGAGVSNEQFF. CDR3 nucleotide sequence: TGTGCCAGCAGCTTAGGGGCGGGAGTATCCAATGAGCAGTTCTTC.

This clonotype was counted a few times. The CDR3 bases are TGTGCCAGCACCCATCAGGGACAGGGGGCGCGTGGCTACACCTTC. Translated: CASTHQGQGARGYTF. This sequence joins TRBV5-4 and TRBJ1-2; the match to TRBD1 covers 12 bases. CDR1 and CDR2 (germline): SGHNT, YYREEE (reference sequence). V dropped 6 bases and J dropped 7; count of bases not matched to a gene: 10. The length of the CDR3 is 15 residues. Full variable domain (rest looked up from reference TRBV5-4 and TRBJ1-2): ETGVTQSPTHLIKTRGQQVTLRCSSQSGHNTVSWYQQALGQGPQFIFQYYREEENGRGNFPPRFSGLQFPNYSSELNVNALELDDSALYLCASTHQGQGARGYTFGSGTRLTVV.

This clonotype has ten or more counts. This chain joins TRBV7-6 and TRBJ1-5, with a weak D call TRBD1 (5 bases). The V end lost 3 bases, the J end lost 2 bases, and 11 bases lay between the germline ends. Germline V lookup: CDR1 SGHVS, CDR2 FNYEAQ. There are 15 residues in the CDR3. The CDR3 loop is CASSLEGGGNQPQHF. DNA of the CDR3: TGTGCCAGCAGCTTGGAGGGAGGGGGCAATCAGCCCCAGCATTTT.

This clonotype was seen repeatedly, ten times or more. The chain joins TRBV7-2 to TRBJ2-7, with 12 nucleotides matching TRBD2. The germline V gene has CDR1 SGHTA and CDR2 FQGNSA. The CDR3 sequence is 17 residues long. V shed 5 bases and J 3 bases; nucleotides not matched to a gene: 11. The CDR3 here is CASSRVRLAGGDYEQYF. The CDR3 nucleotides are TGTGCCAGCAGCCGGGTAAGGCTAGCGGGAGGGGACTACGAGCAGTACTTC.